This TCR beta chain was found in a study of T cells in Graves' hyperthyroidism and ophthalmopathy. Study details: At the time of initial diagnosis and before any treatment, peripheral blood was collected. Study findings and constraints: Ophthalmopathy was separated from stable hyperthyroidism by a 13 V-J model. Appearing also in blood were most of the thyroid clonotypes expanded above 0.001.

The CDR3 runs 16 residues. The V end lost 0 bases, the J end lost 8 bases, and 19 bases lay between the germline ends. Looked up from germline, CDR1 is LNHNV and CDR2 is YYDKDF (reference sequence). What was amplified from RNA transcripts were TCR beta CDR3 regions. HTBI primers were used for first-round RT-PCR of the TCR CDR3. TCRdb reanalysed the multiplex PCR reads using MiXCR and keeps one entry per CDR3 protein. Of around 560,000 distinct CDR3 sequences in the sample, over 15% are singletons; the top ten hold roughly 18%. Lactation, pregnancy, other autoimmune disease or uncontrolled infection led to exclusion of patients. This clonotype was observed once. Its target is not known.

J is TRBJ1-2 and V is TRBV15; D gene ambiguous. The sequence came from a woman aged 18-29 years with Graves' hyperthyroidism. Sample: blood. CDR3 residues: CATSRDWQALTMGYTF. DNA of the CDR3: TGTGCCACCAGCAGAGATTGGCAGGCGCTCACTATGGGCTACACCTTC.